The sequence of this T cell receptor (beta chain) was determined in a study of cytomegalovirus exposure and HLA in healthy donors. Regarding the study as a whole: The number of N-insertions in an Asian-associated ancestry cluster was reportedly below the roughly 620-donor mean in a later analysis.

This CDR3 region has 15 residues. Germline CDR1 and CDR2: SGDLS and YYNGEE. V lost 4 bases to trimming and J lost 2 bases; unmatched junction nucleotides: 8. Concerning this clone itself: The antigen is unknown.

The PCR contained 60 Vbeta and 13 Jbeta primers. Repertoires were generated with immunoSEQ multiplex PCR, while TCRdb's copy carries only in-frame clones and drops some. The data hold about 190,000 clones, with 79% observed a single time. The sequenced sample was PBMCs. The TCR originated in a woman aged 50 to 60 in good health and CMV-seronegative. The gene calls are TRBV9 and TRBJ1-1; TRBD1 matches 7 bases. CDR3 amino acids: CASSPGGRINTEAFF. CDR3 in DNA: TGTGCCAGCAGCCCAGGGGGACGGATTAACACTGAAGCTTTCTTT.